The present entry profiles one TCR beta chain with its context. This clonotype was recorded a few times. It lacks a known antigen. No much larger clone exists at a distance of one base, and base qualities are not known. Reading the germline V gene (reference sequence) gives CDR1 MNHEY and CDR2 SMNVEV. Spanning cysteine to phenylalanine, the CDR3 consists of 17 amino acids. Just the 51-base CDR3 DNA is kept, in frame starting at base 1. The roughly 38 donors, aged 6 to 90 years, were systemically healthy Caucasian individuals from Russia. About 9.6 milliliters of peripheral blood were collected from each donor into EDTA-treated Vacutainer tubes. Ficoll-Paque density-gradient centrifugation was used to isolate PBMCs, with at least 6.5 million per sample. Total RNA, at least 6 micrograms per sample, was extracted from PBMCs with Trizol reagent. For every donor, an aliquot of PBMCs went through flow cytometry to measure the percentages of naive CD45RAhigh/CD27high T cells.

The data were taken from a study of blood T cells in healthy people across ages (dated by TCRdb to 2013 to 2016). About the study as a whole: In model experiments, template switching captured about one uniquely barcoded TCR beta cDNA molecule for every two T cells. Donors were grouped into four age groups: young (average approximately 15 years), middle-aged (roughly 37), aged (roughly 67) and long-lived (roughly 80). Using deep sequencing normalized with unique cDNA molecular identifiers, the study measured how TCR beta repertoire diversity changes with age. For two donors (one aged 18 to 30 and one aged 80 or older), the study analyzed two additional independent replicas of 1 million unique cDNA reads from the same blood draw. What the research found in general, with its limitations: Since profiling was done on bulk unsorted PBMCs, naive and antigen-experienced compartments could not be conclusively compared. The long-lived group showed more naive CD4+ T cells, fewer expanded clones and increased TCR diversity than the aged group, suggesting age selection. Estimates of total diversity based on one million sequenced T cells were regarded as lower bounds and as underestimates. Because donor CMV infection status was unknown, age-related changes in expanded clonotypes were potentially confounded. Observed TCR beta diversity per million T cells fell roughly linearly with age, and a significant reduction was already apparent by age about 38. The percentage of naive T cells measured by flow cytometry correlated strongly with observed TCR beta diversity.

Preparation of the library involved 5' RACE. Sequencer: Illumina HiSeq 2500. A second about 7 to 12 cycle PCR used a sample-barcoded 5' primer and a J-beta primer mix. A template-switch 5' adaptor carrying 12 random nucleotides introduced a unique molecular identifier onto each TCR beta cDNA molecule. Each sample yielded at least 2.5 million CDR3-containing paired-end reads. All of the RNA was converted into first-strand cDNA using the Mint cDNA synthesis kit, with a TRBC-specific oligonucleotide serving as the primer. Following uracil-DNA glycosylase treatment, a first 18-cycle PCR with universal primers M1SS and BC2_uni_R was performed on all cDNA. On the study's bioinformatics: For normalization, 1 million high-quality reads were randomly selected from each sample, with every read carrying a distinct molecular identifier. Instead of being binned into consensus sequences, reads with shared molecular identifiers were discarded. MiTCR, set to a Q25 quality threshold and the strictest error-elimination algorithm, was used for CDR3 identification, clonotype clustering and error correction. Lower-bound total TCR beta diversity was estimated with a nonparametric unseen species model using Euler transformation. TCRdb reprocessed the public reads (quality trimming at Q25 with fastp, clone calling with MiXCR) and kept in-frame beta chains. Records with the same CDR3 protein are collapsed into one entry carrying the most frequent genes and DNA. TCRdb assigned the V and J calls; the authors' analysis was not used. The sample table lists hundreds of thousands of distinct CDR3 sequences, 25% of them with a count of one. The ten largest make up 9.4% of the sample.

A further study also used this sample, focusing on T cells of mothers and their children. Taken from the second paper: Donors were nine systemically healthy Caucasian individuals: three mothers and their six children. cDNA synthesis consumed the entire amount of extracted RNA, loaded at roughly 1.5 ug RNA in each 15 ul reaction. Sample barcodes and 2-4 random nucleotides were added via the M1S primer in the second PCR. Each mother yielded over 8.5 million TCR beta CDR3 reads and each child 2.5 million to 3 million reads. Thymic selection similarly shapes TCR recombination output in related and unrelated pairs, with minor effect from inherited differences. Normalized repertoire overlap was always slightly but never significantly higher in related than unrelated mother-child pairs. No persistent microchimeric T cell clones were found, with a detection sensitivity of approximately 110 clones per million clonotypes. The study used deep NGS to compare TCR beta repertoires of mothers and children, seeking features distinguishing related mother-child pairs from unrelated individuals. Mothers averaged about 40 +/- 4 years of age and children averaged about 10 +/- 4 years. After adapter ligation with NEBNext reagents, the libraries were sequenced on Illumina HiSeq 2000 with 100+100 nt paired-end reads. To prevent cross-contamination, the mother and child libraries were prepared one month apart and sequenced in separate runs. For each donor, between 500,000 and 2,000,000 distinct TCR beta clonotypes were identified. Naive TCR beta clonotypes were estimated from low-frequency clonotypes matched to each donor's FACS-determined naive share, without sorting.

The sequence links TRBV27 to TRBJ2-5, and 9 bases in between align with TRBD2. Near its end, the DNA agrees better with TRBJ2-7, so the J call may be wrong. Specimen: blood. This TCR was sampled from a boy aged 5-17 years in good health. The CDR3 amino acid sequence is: CASSPRFSGGNSYEQYF. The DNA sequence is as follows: TGTGCCAGCAGTCCCCGATTCAGCGGGGGGAACTCCTACGAGCAGTACTTC.